This TCR beta chain emerged from a study of ipilimumab plus nivolumab after autologous stem cell transplantation. Trimming took 4 bases from V and 2 from J; bases not matched to a gene: 5. CDR3 size: 14 residues. Germline assignment: CDR1 SGHKS and CDR2 YYEKEE (reference sequence). Profiling relied on immunoSEQ multiplex PCR, and the TCRdb table lists in-frame clones only, not all of them. There are about 83,000 clones in the sample; 83% occur only once, and around 2% lies in the top ten. Checkpoint therapy with ipilimumab 1 mg/kg began 14 to 28 days after transplant. The specimen comprised PBMCs, sampled in a trial of ipilimumab plus nivolumab as post-transplant consolidation. This clonotype originated in a male donor with diffuse large B-cell lymphoma. The V and J genes are TRBV5-5 and TRBJ2-5; 7 bases match TRBD1. CDR3 bases: TGTGCCAGCAGCACACCGACAGGGCAAGAGACCCAGTACTTC. This codes for CASSTPTGQETQYF.